Each of the 21 T cell receptor beta chains below was sequenced from the same sample in a study of blood T cells in healthy people across ages (dated by TCRdb to about 2015). The protocol used for the library was 5' RACE. A second PCR of 7 to 11 cycles was run with a J-beta primer mix and a sample-barcoded 5' primer. TCRdb reprocessing: public reads trimmed at Q25 with fastp, clones called with MiXCR, in-frame beta chains kept. Duplicate CDR3 protein sequences are folded into a single record with the most common DNA and genes. In all, the sample holds around 1,800,000 distinct CDR3 sequences, and around 40% of those were seen once. The ten biggest clones cover 23% of the sample. The sequencing input was blood. These receptors were taken from a human donor in good health.

The J gene is TRBJ2-7, the V gene TRBV12-3 or TRBV12-4; D is undetermined. Trimming took off 5 bases at V and 7 bases at J, with 24 bases between the two ends. The CDR3 spans 16 residues. In DNA, the CDR3 is TGTGCCAGCAGTCTTCCGCCCAACCGGGCCAAGGGTGAGCAGTACTTC. It translates to CASSLPPNRAKGEQYF.

The chain uses TRBV29-1 and TRBJ2-5; 7 nucleotides match TRBD1. The J segment lost 2 bases and the V segment lost 6 bases, leaving 15 bases of the junction unmatched. Germline assignment: CDR1 SQVTM and CDR2 ANQGSEA. The length of the CDR3 is 16 residues. CDR3 in DNA: TGCAGCGTGAGACAGGGCCGACAGACTGGACAAGAGACCCAGTACTTC. It is translated as CSVRQGRQTGQETQYF.

This clonotype has only a few counts. V gene TRBV15 combines with J gene TRBJ2-7; D may be TRBD2 (5 bases). V was cut by 3 bases and J by 3 bases, with 6 bases left in between. From germline, CDR1 is LNHNV and CDR2 YYDKDF (reference sequence). The CDR3 loop spans 12 amino acids. The CDR3 DNA reads as TGTGCCACCAGCAGCGACTACTACGAGCAGTACTTC. This sequence encodes CATSSDYYEQYF.

The chain joins TRBV20-1 to TRBJ2-3, with D perhaps assigned TRBD1 or TRBD2 (6 bases each). The CDR3 is made up of 15 amino acids. CDR1 and CDR2 from the germline V gene are DFQATT and SNEGSKA (reference sequence). The V gene lost 2 bases and the J gene lost 3 bases, with 15 bases spanning the gap. CDR3 sequence: CSARPVGGKTDTQYF. The CDR3 bases are TGCAGTGCTAGACCCGTGGGGGGCAAGACAGATACGCAGTATTTT.

V and J are TRBV4-2 and TRBJ2-3; maybe TRBD2 (7 bases). V lost 0 bases, J lost 0 bases, and 19 bases lay in between. The CDR3 length is 19 residues. CDR1 and CDR2 from the germline V gene are LGHNA and YNFKEQ. The CDR3 sequence is CASSQEISGGALSTDTQYF. The CDR3 DNA is TGTGCCAGCAGCCAAGAAATTAGTGGGGGGGCCCTTAGCACAGATACGCAGTATTTT.

This chain links TRBV12-3 or TRBV12-4 with TRBJ2-3; 7 nucleotides align to TRBD2. The CDR3 contains 16 residues. Trimming at V came to 1 base and at J to 7 bases, leaving 11 bases not matched to a gene. The CDR3 bases are TGTGCCAGCAGTTTAGTCCGTGCGGGGGTCAGGAATACGCAGTATTTT. It codes for CASSLVRAGVRNTQYF.

J is TRBJ2-5 and V is TRBV4-1, with 10 bases fitting TRBD1. V lost 5 bases, J lost 4 bases, and 13 bases stayed unmatched. Germline CDR1 and CDR2: MGHRA and YSYEKL. The CDR3 is 17 residues long. The CDR3, as DNA: TGCGCCAGCAGCTTTCGACGACAGGGGGCGTCGGTAGAGACCCAGTACTTC. Translating gives CASSFRRQGASVETQYF.

The chain links TRBV7-2 to TRBJ1-2; D gene ambiguous. This CDR3 has 15 residues. Germline V gene sequence: CDR1 SGHTA, CDR2 FQGNSA. V lost 5 bases and J 4 bases, leaving 17 bases between the germline ends. The CDR3 here is CASSPGREASYGYTF. DNA for the CDR3: TGTGCCAGCAGCCCTGGGAGGGAGGCAAGCTATGGCTACACCTTC.

This clonotype was detected once. The chain uses TRBV7-3 and TRBJ2-3; TRBD2 is a possible D gene (5 bases). V dropped 5 bases and J dropped 2 bases, with 17 bases sitting between them. This CDR3 contains 16 residues. Germline CDR1 and CDR2: SGHTA and FQGTGA. The CDR3 DNA reads TGTGCCAGCAGCCTCGGACCAGCGGAGATCACAGATACGCAGTATTTT. This encodes CASSLGPAEITDTQYF.

In its sample, this clonotype was seen a few times. The chain combines TRBV2 with TRBJ2-7; possibly TRBD1 for D (7 bases). The CDR3 runs 16 residues. Germline V CDR1 and CDR2: SNHLY, FYNNEI. V lost 6 bases to trimming and J lost 0 bases, with 18 bases between them. CDR3 amino acids: CASRDPGGKVSYEQYF. CDR3 bases: TGTGCCAGCAGAGATCCAGGGGGGAAGGTCTCCTACGAGCAGTACTTC.

This clonotype was seen a handful of times. This sequence joins TRBV5-6 and TRBJ2-7, with a possible D match to TRBD1 (5 bases). From germline, CDR1 is SGHDT and CDR2 YYEEEE. The ends were cut back, 4 bases at V and 3 bases at J, with 14 bases in the middle. The CDR3 sequence is 14 residues long. The CDR3 protein is CASSGAGTHYEQYF. The DNA of the CDR3 is TGTGCCAGCAGCGGGGCAGGAACACACTACGAGCAGTACTTC.

The CDR3, as DNA: TGCAGTGCTAGAACCACTCAGGGGGGATCCTACAATGAGCAGTTCTTC. Translated, it gives CSARTTQGGSYNEQFF. The chain recombines TRBV20-1 with TRBJ2-1; TRBD1 is a possible D gene (7 bases). CDR1 DFQATT and CDR2 SNEGSKA come from the germline V gene (reference sequence). V lost 2 bases and J 1 base, leaving 15 bases between the germline ends. The CDR3 is 16 residues long.

This clonotype was counted between two and nine times. V and J are TRBV20-1 and TRBJ1-2; tentatively, D is TRBD1 (5 bases). Trimming shortened V by 1 base and J by 3 bases, and 9 bases separated the two germline ends. The CDR3 runs to 13 residues. Germline CDR1 DFQATT, CDR2 SNEGSKA (reference sequence). In DNA form, the CDR3 reads TGCAGTGCTAGAGGGCTACAGGACTATGGCTACACCTTC. Translation gives CSARGLQDYGYTF.

The V gene is TRBV15, the J gene TRBJ1-5, with a tentative D call TRBD1 (6 bases). The CDR3 runs 15 residues. V was clipped by 8 bases and J by 3 bases, with 17 bases between them. Germline-derived CDR1 and CDR2 are LNHNV and YYDKDF (reference sequence). The CDR3 region has the DNA TGTGCCACCGGCATAACAGGGAATACCAATCAGCCCCAGCATTTT. Amino acids: CATGITGNTNQPQHF.

In its sample, this clonotype was seen once. The J gene is TRBJ1-2, the V gene TRBV7-8; no clear D gene. The CDR3 runs 13 residues. Germline V lookup: CDR1 SGHVS, CDR2 FQNEAQ. V lost 4 bases, J lost 7 bases, and 13 bases lay in between. CDR3 bases: TGTGCCAGCAGCTCTCGGAATGTCGGTGGCTACACCTTC. Protein: CASSSRNVGGYTF.

The chain employs TRBV12-3 or TRBV12-4 and TRBJ2-6; D perhaps matches TRBD2 (6 bases). The CDR3 runs to 15 residues. Trimming removed 7 bases from V and 3 bases from J, with 13 bases in between. The CDR3: CASNWGVSGANVLTF. In DNA form, the CDR3 reads TGTGCCAGCAATTGGGGGGTGAGTGGGGCCAACGTCCTGACTTTC.

This clonotype was counted once. The chain employs TRBV12-3 or TRBV12-4 and TRBJ2-2; 7 nucleotides line up with TRBD1. CDR3 length: 12 amino acids. V lost 6 bases, J lost 7 bases, and 2 bases stayed unmatched. The CDR3 DNA reads as TGTGCCAGCAGCACAGGGGTCGGGGAGCTGTTTTTT. As protein: CASSTGVGELFF.

The rearrangement uses TRBV6-2 or TRBV6-3 and TRBJ2-7; 7 positions match TRBD2. The germline gives CDR1 MNHEY, CDR2 SVGEGT. V was clipped by 6 bases and J by 6 bases; unmatched bases: 5. The CDR3 totals 12 residues. The CDR3 loop is CASSSRTSEQYF. The CDR3 DNA reads as TGTGCCAGCAGCTCTAGGACTAGCGAGCAGTACTTC.

The chain links TRBV20-1 to TRBJ1-2, with 8 positions matching TRBD1. CDR3 length equals 15 residues. CDR1 and CDR2 (germline): DFQATT, SNEGSKA (reference sequence). V trimming: 0 bases; J trimming: 1 base; junction bases outside the gene matches: 4. The CDR3 protein is CSARELDRVNYGYTF. The CDR3 nucleotides are TGCAGTGCTAGAGAGCTGGACAGGGTTAACTATGGCTACACCTTC.

This rearrangement joins TRBV7-3 to TRBJ1-2, with TRBD1 matching 10 bases. The CDR3 is made up of 15 amino acids. J lost 8 bases, V lost 5 bases, and 11 bases had no gene match. Per germline, CDR1 SGHTA and CDR2 FQGTGA. The chain's CDR3 is CASSMTGTGVLGYTF. Written as DNA, the CDR3 is TGTGCCAGCAGCATGACCGGGACAGGGGTCTTGGGCTACACCTTC. Supplemented by reference TRBV7-3 and TRBJ1-2, the full variable domain reads GAGVSQTPSNKVTEKGKYVELRCDPISGHTALYWYRQSLGQGPEFLIYFQGTGAADDSGLPNDRFFAVRPEGSVSTLKIQRTERGDSAVYLCASSMTGTGVLGYTFGSGTRLTVV.

The table lists this clonotype with many counts. This chain uses TRBV7-2 with TRBJ2-1; D is unresolved. Per germline, CDR1 SGHTA and CDR2 FQGNSA. This CDR3 comprises 14 residues. The V gene lost 1 base and the J gene lost 4 bases, with 8 bases spanning the gap. The CDR3 spells CASSLGLEYNEQFF. The CDR3 DNA is TGTGCCAGCAGCTTAGGGCTGGAATACAATGAGCAGTTCTTC.